This T cell receptor (beta chain) is drawn from a study of T-cell reconstitution after alpha-beta-depleted transplantation in children. In this sample, this clonotype turned up a few times. Unique molecular identifiers were used in preparing the TCRbeta library. TCRdb reprocessed the PCR reads with MiXCR, giving one entry per CDR3 protein. This repertoire shows 600,000 to 700,000 distinct CDR3 sequences, 16% found once; its top ten account for 1.1%. The receptor was isolated from a human donor who donated a stem cell graft to a child with acute myeloid leukemia. Sequenced here: PBMCs from the stem cell graft donor, sampled from the stem cell graft.

The chain's CDR3 is CSARDILVAGGSDTQYF. The CDR3 bases are TGCAGTGCTAGAGATATTTTGGTGGCAGGGGGATCAGATACGCAGTATTTT. The chain couples TRBV20-1 to TRBJ2-3; 7 nucleotides match TRBD1. The trim removed 0 bases at V and 4 bases at J, leaving 13 bases unmatched. CDR1 DFQATT and CDR2 SNEGSKA come from the germline V gene (reference sequence). CDR3 length equals 17 residues.